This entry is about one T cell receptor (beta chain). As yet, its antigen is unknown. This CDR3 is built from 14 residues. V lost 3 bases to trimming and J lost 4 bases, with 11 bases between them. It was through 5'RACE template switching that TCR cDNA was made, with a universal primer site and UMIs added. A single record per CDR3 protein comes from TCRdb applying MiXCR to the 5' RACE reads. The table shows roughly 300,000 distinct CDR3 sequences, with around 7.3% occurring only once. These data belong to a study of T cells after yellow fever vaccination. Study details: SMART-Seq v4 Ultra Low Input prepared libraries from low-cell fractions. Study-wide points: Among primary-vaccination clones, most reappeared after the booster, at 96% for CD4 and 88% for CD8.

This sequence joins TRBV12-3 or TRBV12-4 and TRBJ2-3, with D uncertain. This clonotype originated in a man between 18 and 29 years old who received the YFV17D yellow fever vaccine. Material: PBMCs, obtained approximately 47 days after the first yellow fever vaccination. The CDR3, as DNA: TGTGCCAGCAGTTTGGTAGGAGCTTCAGATACGCAGTATTTT. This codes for CASSLVGASDTQYF.